A selection of T cell receptor beta chains follows, all from one sample in a study of cytomegalovirus exposure and HLA in healthy donors. Profiled with immunoSEQ multiplex PCR; TCRdb holds only in-frame clones, not every one. Found here are about 160,000 clones, 70% to 85% of them singletons; the top ten hold about 4.5%. The source material was PBMCs. The source is a man aged 40-49 years in good health and CMV-seronegative. The CDR3 runs from the conserved cysteine through the conserved F or W. A D gene is named only where the DNA matches it firmly. Clone sizes are given selectively: once, few, many, or a class where the clone is expanded.

CDR3aa: CASSSTSGGINEQFF
CDR3nt: TGCGCCAGCAGCTCAACTAGCGGGGGGATCAATGAGCAGTTCTTC
d_gene: TRBD2
v_gene: TRBV5-1
abundance: NA
j_gene: TRBJ2-1

CDR3aa: CASSLGGMNTEAFF
CDR3nt: TGTGCCAGCAGCTTGGGGGGCATGAACACTGAAGCTTTCTTT
d_gene: NA
v_gene: TRBV5-6
abundance: few
j_gene: TRBJ1-1

CDR3aa: CASSLAGGNIYTDTQYF
CDR3nt: TGCGCCAGCAGCTTGGCGGGGGGCAATATATACACAGATACGCAGTATTTT
d_gene: NA
v_gene: TRBV5-1
abundance: NA
j_gene: TRBJ2-3

CDR3aa: CSGQGMRGNTEAFF
CDR3nt: TGCTCGGGACAGGGGATGAGGGGAAACACTGAAGCTTTCTTT
d_gene: TRBD1
v_gene: TRBV29-1
abundance: NA
j_gene: TRBJ1-1

CDR3aa: CASSGGLAGGNNEQFF
CDR3nt: TGTGCCAGCAGCGGGGGACTAGCGGGGGGTAACAATGAGCAGTTCTTC
d_gene: TRBD2
v_gene: TRBV5-6
abundance: NA
j_gene: TRBJ2-1

CDR3aa: CACYSQVVTEAFF
CDR3nt: TGTGCCTGTTACTCCCAGGTTGTAACTGAAGCTTTCTTT
d_gene: NA
v_gene: TRBV30
abundance: NA
j_gene: TRBJ1-1

CDR3aa: CASSSSPTGVDAEAFF
CDR3nt: TGTGCCAGCAGCTCGTCACCGACAGGGGTCGACGCGGAAGCTTTCTTT
d_gene: TRBD1
v_gene: TRBV7-9
abundance: few
j_gene: TRBJ1-1

CDR3aa: CSVDRGTGGYTF
CDR3nt: TGCAGCGTAGACAGGGGCACGGGAGGCTACACCTTC
d_gene: TRBD1
v_gene: TRBV29-1
abundance: NA
j_gene: TRBJ1-2

CDR3aa: CAISESTGSGTEAFF
CDR3nt: TGTGCCATCAGTGAGTCGACAGGCTCAGGAACTGAAGCTTTCTTT
d_gene: NA
v_gene: TRBV10-3
abundance: NA
j_gene: TRBJ1-1

CDR3aa: CASSHLPTEQYF
CDR3nt: TGTGCCAGCAGCCACCTACCCACCGAGCAGTACTTC
d_gene: NA
v_gene: TRBV6-6
abundance: NA
j_gene: TRBJ2-7

CDR3aa: CASSLQTSGGATSYEQYF
CDR3nt: TGTGCCAGCAGCTTACAGACTAGCGGGGGGGCAACTTCCTACGAGCAGTACTTC
d_gene: TRBD2
v_gene: TRBV4-2
abundance: NA
j_gene: TRBJ2-7

CDR3aa: CASSRDRAGEQYF
CDR3nt: TGTGCCAGCAGCCGGGACAGGGCGGGCGAGCAGTACTTC
d_gene: TRBD1
v_gene: TRBV7-8
abundance: NA
j_gene: TRBJ2-7

CDR3aa: CASSSARQGLAGTDTQYF
CDR3nt: TGCGCCAGCAGCTCTGCCCGGCAGGGACTAGCGGGCACAGATACGCAGTATTTT
d_gene: TRBD2
v_gene: TRBV5-1
abundance: NA
j_gene: TRBJ2-3

CDR3aa: CASGFGLAGGMPDTQYF
CDR3nt: TGTGCTAGTGGTTTCGGACTAGCGGGGGGGATGCCAGATACGCAGTATTTT
d_gene: TRBD2
v_gene: TRBV12-5
abundance: NA
j_gene: TRBJ2-3

CDR3aa: CATSSHRGNTIYF
CDR3nt: TGTGCCACCAGCAGTCATAGAGGAAACACCATATATTTT
d_gene: NA
v_gene: TRBV15
abundance: NA
j_gene: TRBJ1-3

CDR3aa: CASSVVGGGQYNEQFF
CDR3nt: TGTGCCAGCAGCGTAGTTGGGGGGGGGCAATACAATGAGCAGTTCTTC
d_gene: NA
v_gene: TRBV9
abundance: NA
j_gene: TRBJ2-1

CDR3aa: CATSPGYSYEQYF
CDR3nt: TGTGCCACCAGCCCCGGGTACTCCTACGAGCAGTACTTC
d_gene: NA
v_gene: TRBV15
abundance: NA
j_gene: TRBJ2-7

CDR3aa: CASRGGLRGGNQPQHF
CDR3nt: TGTGCCAGCAGGGGTGGATTACGGGGAGGCAATCAGCCCCAGCATTTT
d_gene: NA
v_gene: TRBV2
abundance: once
j_gene: TRBJ1-5

CDR3aa: CACHRGRGEQYF
CDR3nt: TGTGCCTGCCACAGGGGGCGAGGGGAGCAGTACTTC
d_gene: TRBD1
v_gene: TRBV30
abundance: NA
j_gene: TRBJ2-7

CDR3aa: CASRLTGNEKLFF
CDR3nt: TGTGCCAGCAGGTTGACAGGCAATGAAAAACTGTTTTTT
d_gene: NA
v_gene: TRBV5-6
abundance: once
j_gene: TRBJ1-4

CDR3aa: CASSSRVSSYNEQFF
CDR3nt: TGTGCCAGCAGCTCACGGGTGAGCTCCTACAATGAGCAGTTCTTC
d_gene: NA
v_gene: TRBV7-2
abundance: few
j_gene: TRBJ2-1

CDR3aa: CAWSVVGGADTQYF
CDR3nt: TGTGCCTGGAGTGTCGTCGGGGGTGCAGATACGCAGTATTTT
d_gene: NA
v_gene: TRBV30
abundance: NA
j_gene: TRBJ2-3

CDR3aa: CASSPPSLTGASGYTF
CDR3nt: TGTGCCAGCAGTCCGCCGTCCCTGACAGGGGCAAGTGGCTACACCTTC
d_gene: TRBD1
v_gene: TRBV28
abundance: NA
j_gene: TRBJ1-2

CDR3aa: CASSESRTNTGELFF
CDR3nt: TGTGCCAGCAGTGAGAGCCGTACGAACACCGGGGAGCTGTTTTTT
d_gene: NA
v_gene: TRBV2
abundance: NA
j_gene: TRBJ2-2

CDR3aa: CASSLLASGDLKQYF
CDR3nt: TGCGCCAGCAGCCTTCTCGCTAGCGGGGATCTCAAGCAGTACTTC
d_gene: TRBD2
v_gene: TRBV4-1
abundance: NA
j_gene: TRBJ2-7

CDR3aa: CASSYGLDEQFF
CDR3nt: TGTGCCAGCAGCTACGGTCTCGATGAGCAGTTCTTC
d_gene: NA
v_gene: TRBV7-9
abundance: NA
j_gene: TRBJ2-1

CDR3aa: CASSSDGVHPTEAFF
CDR3nt: TGTGCCAGCAGCTCAGACGGAGTTCACCCCACTGAAGCTTTCTTT
d_gene: NA
v_gene: TRBV7-3
abundance: NA
j_gene: TRBJ1-1

CDR3aa: CASSARTSGLYNEQFF
CDR3nt: TGTGCCAGCAGCGCAAGGACTAGCGGCTTGTACAATGAGCAGTTCTTC
d_gene: TRBD2
v_gene: TRBV7-8
abundance: NA
j_gene: TRBJ2-1

CDR3aa: CASRGGGTDTQYF
CDR3nt: TGCGCCAGCAGAGGGGGGGGGACAGATACGCAGTATTTT
d_gene: NA
v_gene: TRBV5-1
abundance: few
j_gene: TRBJ2-3

CDR3aa: CASSDDRDTTPLSDQPQHF
CDR3nt: TGTGCCAGTAGTGACGACCGGGACACAACCCCTTTATCGGATCAGCCCCAGCATTTT
d_gene: NA
v_gene: TRBV19
abundance: NA
j_gene: TRBJ1-5

CDR3aa: CSAPGGNTIYF
CDR3nt: TGCAGTGCTCCCGGGGGAAACACCATATATTTT
d_gene: NA
v_gene: TRBV20-1
abundance: few
j_gene: TRBJ1-3

CDR3aa: CASSLEGVGRSYYYGYTF
CDR3nt: TGTGCCAGCAGCTTAGAGGGAGTGGGCAGGTCCTACTACTATGGCTACACCTTC
d_gene: NA
v_gene: TRBV7-9
abundance: NA
j_gene: TRBJ1-2

CDR3aa: CASSGAGANYGYTF
CDR3nt: TGCGCCAGCAGCGGTGCAGGGGCTAACTATGGCTACACCTTC
d_gene: NA
v_gene: TRBV10-2
abundance: NA
j_gene: TRBJ1-2

CDR3aa: CASSRSPGTGNTEAFF
CDR3nt: TGTGCCAGCAGCCGCAGTCCCGGGACAGGGAACACTGAAGCTTTCTTT
d_gene: TRBD1
v_gene: TRBV7-2
abundance: NA
j_gene: TRBJ1-1

CDR3aa: CASSHILLNSPLHF
CDR3nt: TGCGCCAGCAGCCACATACTTCTCAATTCACCCCTCCACTTT
d_gene: NA
v_gene: TRBV4-3
abundance: NA
j_gene: TRBJ1-6

CDR3aa: CASSYPGTPYEQYF
CDR3nt: TGTGCCAGCAGTTACCCAGGGACACCGTACGAGCAGTACTTC
d_gene: NA
v_gene: TRBV6-5
abundance: NA
j_gene: TRBJ2-7

CDR3aa: CASSPGQGDYGYTF
CDR3nt: TGTGCCAGCAGCCCAGGACAAGGGGACTATGGCTACACCTTC
d_gene: NA
v_gene: TRBV11-2
abundance: NA
j_gene: TRBJ1-2

CDR3aa: CAWSEGSSDYGYTF
CDR3nt: TGTGCCTGGAGTGAAGGGAGTTCTGACTATGGCTACACCTTC
d_gene: NA
v_gene: TRBV30
abundance: NA
j_gene: TRBJ1-2

CDR3aa: CASSYERTGSYEQYF
CDR3nt: TGTGCCAGCAGTTACGAAAGGACAGGGAGTTACGAGCAGTACTTC
d_gene: TRBD1
v_gene: TRBV6-5
abundance: NA
j_gene: TRBJ2-7

CDR3aa: CASSLTAGVAKNIQYF
CDR3nt: TGCGCCAGCAGCTTGACGGCGGGGGTAGCCAAAAACATTCAGTACTTC
d_gene: TRBD2
v_gene: TRBV5-1
abundance: NA
j_gene: TRBJ2-4

CDR3aa: CASSVRRTGNNEQFF
CDR3nt: TGTGCCAGCAGTGTGCGGCGGACAGGGAACAATGAGCAGTTCTTC
d_gene: TRBD1
v_gene: TRBV2
abundance: once
j_gene: TRBJ2-1

CDR3aa: CAWSVGRANYGYTF
CDR3nt: TGTGCCTGGAGTGTTGGCAGGGCTAACTATGGCTACACCTTC
d_gene: NA
v_gene: TRBV30
abundance: few
j_gene: TRBJ1-2

CDR3aa: CAISDPGSSTDTQYF
CDR3nt: TGTGCCATCAGTGACCCCGGGAGCTCCACAGATACGCAGTATTTT
d_gene: NA
v_gene: TRBV10-3
abundance: NA
j_gene: TRBJ2-3

CDR3aa: CASRGTPYEQYF
CDR3nt: TGTGCCAGCAGGGGGACTCCCTACGAGCAGTACTTC
d_gene: NA
v_gene: TRBV2
abundance: NA
j_gene: TRBJ2-7

CDR3aa: CASSYEGAGNTIYF
CDR3nt: TGTGCCAGCAGTTACGAGGGCGCCGGAAACACCATATATTTT
d_gene: NA
v_gene: TRBV6-5
abundance: NA
j_gene: TRBJ1-3